The clone carrying this T cell receptor (beta chain) was picked up one time. What it recognizes is unknown. This sample is part of a study of cytomegalovirus exposure and HLA in healthy donors. The wider study: The same platform was used for the 130 or so validation repertoires as for the approximately 610 first-cohort repertoires, as reported in a later analysis. Study observations and caveats: Reportedly, diagnosis of cytomegalovirus status by the classifier showed high specificity and sensitivity. Altogether, 150 to 200 TCR beta chains were recorded as cytomegalovirus-associated. In vitro confirmation showed three CMV-associated chains to be CMV antigen specific.

Profiling relied on immunoSEQ multiplex PCR, and the TCRdb table lists in-frame clones only, not all of them. The sample holds 130,000 to 150,000 clones; 88% are singletons and the top ten take 7.9%. The sequence derives from a woman aged 18-29 years in good health and CMV-seropositive. The sequencing input was PBMCs.

The CDR3 region has the DNA TGTGCCACCAGCATCAGTAACAGGGTAGGACTGTTTTTT. It is translated as CATSISNRVGLFF. J is TRBJ1-4 and V is TRBV15, with a weak D call TRBD1 (6 bases). Germline V CDR1 and CDR2: LNHNV, YYDKDF (reference sequence). Trimming left V 4 bases short and J 13 bases short, with 16 bases between. The CDR3 loop spans 13 amino acids.